Shown below are 10 T cell receptor beta chains from a single sample sequenced in a study of blood T cells in healthy people across ages. A J-beta primer mix and a sample-barcoded 5' primer were used in a second PCR of roughly 6 to 12 cycles. TCRdb fed the 5' RACE reads into MiXCR, producing one record per CDR3 protein. Found here are over a million distinct CDR3 sequences, 55% to 75% of them singletons; the top ten hold roughly 6.3%. The sequenced material came from blood. The receptors here all came from a man aged 18 to 30 in good health.

The gene calls are TRBV5-1 and TRBJ2-7; 11 bases agree with TRBD2. The CDR3 consists of 16 residues. Germline-derived CDR1 and CDR2 are SGHRS and YFSETQ. V lost 2 bases and J lost 5; bases outside the gene matches: 9. The CDR3 loop is CASSFGDLAGGHEQYF. The CDR3 DNA reads as TGCGCCAGCAGCTTCGGGGACCTAGCGGGAGGTCACGAGCAGTACTTC.

This clonotype was seen only a few times. V gene TRBV20-1 combines with J gene TRBJ1-6; D uncertain. In germline, CDR1 is DFQATT, CDR2 SNEGSKA (reference sequence). The CDR3 has 16 residues. The V end was cut by 6 bases, the J end by 4 bases, with 19 bases between. Here the CDR3 reads CSARIQLTEYNSPLHF. The CDR3, as DNA: TGCAGTGCCAGAATACAGTTAACAGAGTATAATTCACCCCTCCACTTT.

This chain uses TRBV11-2 with TRBJ2-3; 7 bases fit TRBD2. Germline V gene lookup returns CDR1 SGHAT and CDR2 FQNNGV. This CDR3 has 16 residues. J gave up 2 bases and V 0 bases, and 5 bases lay outside the gene matches. CDR3 nucleotides: TGTGCCAGCAGCTTAGATTTCAGCGGGGACACAGATACGCAGTATTTT. As protein: CASSLDFSGDTDTQYF. Drawing the rest from reference TRBV11-2 and TRBJ2-3, the complete variable domain is EAGVAQSPRYKIIEKRQSVAFWCNPISGHATLYWYQQILGQGPKLLIQFQNNGVVDDSQLPKDRFSAERLKGVDSTLKIQPAKLEDSAVYLCASSLDFSGDTDTQYFGPGTRLTVL.

This clonotype was seen a few times. The gene calls are TRBV6-2 or TRBV6-3 and TRBJ2-3; D gene unclear. V lost 2 bases to trimming and J lost 0 bases, with 9 bases between them. CDR3 length: 15 residues. Germline CDR1 is MNHEY and CDR2 is SVGEGT. The CDR3: CASSYGEESTDTQYF. The DNA of the CDR3 is TGTGCCAGCAGTTACGGGGAAGAGAGCACAGATACGCAGTATTTT.

This clonotype occurred a few times. V usage is TRBV5-1 and J usage is TRBJ2-7; TRBD1 matches at 7 bases. V trimming: 3 bases; J trimming: 1 base; junction bases outside the gene matches: 4. The germline V gene has CDR1 SGHRS and CDR2 YFSETQ. The CDR3 is 14 amino acids. The CDR3 DNA reads TGCGCCAGCAGCTACTGGACAGGTTCCTACGAGCAGTACTTC. Translation: CASSYWTGSYEQYF.

V is TRBV4-3 and J is TRBJ1-6; the match to TRBD1 covers 7 bases. The CDR3 has 18 amino acids. J gave up 6 bases and V 0 bases, and 11 bases lay outside the gene matches. Germline-derived CDR1 and CDR2 are LGHNA and YSLEER. The CDR3 sequence is CASSQEEMTGLPNSPLHF. CDR3 DNA sequence: TGCGCCAGCAGCCAAGAAGAGATGACAGGGTTACCTAATTCACCCCTCCACTTT.

The chain couples TRBV12-3 or TRBV12-4 to TRBJ2-1, with D unclear. The CDR3 loop spans 16 amino acids. Trimming left V 3 bases short and J 1 base short, with 13 bases between. CDR3 region: CASSFPFRRSYNEQFF. CDR3 bases: TGTGCCAGCAGTTTCCCCTTTAGGCGGTCCTACAATGAGCAGTTCTTC.

The CDR3 DNA sequence: TGCGCCAGCAGCCAAGATTTCGATCAGCCCCAGCATTTT. It yields the protein CASSQDFDQPQHF. The chain has TRBV4-3 and TRBJ1-5; D is unclear. From germline, CDR1 is LGHNA and CDR2 YSLEER. The CDR3 is 13 amino acids. V was shortened by 0 bases and J by 5 bases, with 5 bases between the two germline ends.

This clonotype has just one count. V gene TRBV20-1 combines with J gene TRBJ1-4; possible D gene TRBD1, 5 bases. Trimming left V 3 bases short and J 5 bases short, with 16 bases between. This CDR3 is built from 15 residues. Germline loops: CDR1 DFQATT, CDR2 SNEGSKA (reference sequence). The CDR3 region has the DNA TGCAGTGCTAGTGCCGGGACTATCAACAATGAAAAACTGTTTTTT. Translating it yields CSASAGTINNEKLFF.

In nucleotides, the CDR3 is TGTGCCAGCAGTTTTAGTGGGGACAGCCACTACGAGCAGTACTTC. Its protein is CASSFSGDSHYEQYF. The chain recombines TRBV27 with TRBJ2-7, with 7 bases fitting TRBD1. This CDR3 region has 15 residues. Germline V gene data show CDR1 as MNHEY and CDR2 as SMNVEV (reference sequence). V lost 3 bases and J lost 3; bases outside the gene matches: 8.